This T cell receptor beta chain was observed in a study of T-cell reconstitution after alpha-beta-depleted transplantation in children. This clonotype was counted a few times. Its matching antigen is unknown. Unique molecular identifiers were incorporated when the TCRbeta library was constructed. MiXCR was run by TCRdb on the PCR reads, yielding one entry per CDR3 protein. The sample records about 580,000 distinct CDR3 sequences, 23% being singletons. Germline loops: CDR1 DFQATT, CDR2 SNEGSKA (reference sequence). The CDR3 totals 18 residues. The germline V and J ends were trimmed by 2 bases and 0 bases, with 22 bases remaining between them. Points from the study as a whole: The study traced high day-60 TCRbeta diversity in some patients to surviving recipient T cells and thymic progenitors. Counts and diversity of T cells one year after transplant came mostly from newly produced T cells. The origin of alpha-beta T cells about two months after transplant was reportedly several hundred expanded graft clones.

The chain is built from TRBV20-1 and TRBJ1-2, with D possibly being TRBD1 (5 bases). Here the sequenced sample was PBMCs, mostly from graft donor cells, taken 360 days after TCRalphabeta/CD19-depleted stem cell transplant. This TCR was recovered from a boy younger than two who had a stem cell transplant for acute myeloid leukemia, so the T cells may come from the graft donor. CDR3 bases: TGCAGTGCTAGAATCCAGGGCTTACCGAAACTCGCTAACTATGGCTACACCTTC. Translated: CSARIQGLPKLANYGYTF.